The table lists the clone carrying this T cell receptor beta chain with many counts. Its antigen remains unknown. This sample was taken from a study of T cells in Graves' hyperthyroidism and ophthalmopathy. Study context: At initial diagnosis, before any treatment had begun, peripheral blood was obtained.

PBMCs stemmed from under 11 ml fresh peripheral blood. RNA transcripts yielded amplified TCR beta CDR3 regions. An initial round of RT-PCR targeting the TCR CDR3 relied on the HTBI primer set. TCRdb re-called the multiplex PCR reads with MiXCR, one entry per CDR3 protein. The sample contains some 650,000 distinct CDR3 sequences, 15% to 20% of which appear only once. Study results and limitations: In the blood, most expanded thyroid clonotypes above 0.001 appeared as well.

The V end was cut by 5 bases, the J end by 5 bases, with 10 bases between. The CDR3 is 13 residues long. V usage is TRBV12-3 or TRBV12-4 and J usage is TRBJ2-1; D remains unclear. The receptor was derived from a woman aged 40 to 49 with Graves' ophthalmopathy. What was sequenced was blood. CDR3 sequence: CASSLDPHNEQFF. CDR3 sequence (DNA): TGTGCCAGCAGTCTCGACCCCCACAATGAGCAGTTCTTC.